This T cell receptor beta chain comes out of a study of shared clonotypes between healthy human individuals. Study-level information: Every donor yielded three CD4 naive, three CD4 memory, two CD8 naive and one CD8 memory plate.

The junction had 7 bases not matched to a gene; V was cut back by 6 bases and J by 5 bases. The CDR3 covers 13 residues. Per germline, CDR1 SGHRS and CDR2 YFSETQ. Source study methods: Without quality scores, immunoSEQ junctional reads could not be filtered like full-length reads. Assay used: immunoSEQ multiplex PCR; TCRdb lists only in-frame clones, some missing. V and J calls and clone size are those listed in that table; D and trimming were worked out from the DNA. This table holds roughly 1,100,000 clones, around 75% found once. General study findings and limits: Several donors showed sharing of around 5.3% of naive CD4 clonotypes.

There were only Caucasian adults among the donors, and all lived in Nashville, Tennessee. This clone was detected ten times or more. As yet, its antigen is unknown. This sequence originates from a man younger than 35 in good health. V gene TRBV5-1 combines with J gene TRBJ1-1; 7 bases are a match to TRBD1. The sample comprised memory CD4+ T cells sorted from blood. Noted subset: CD45RA-negative fraction. For the CDR3, the DNA is TGCGCCAGCACCCGCACAGGGGAAACTGAAGCTTTCTTT. Protein product: CASTRTGETEAFF.